This is a list of T cell receptor beta chains from one sample in a study of blood T cell repertoires in COVID-19. Method: immunoSEQ multiplex PCR; TCRdb's copy keeps in-frame clones and lacks some. The sample shows tens of thousands of clones, around 80% of them seen only once. The source material was peripheral blood. The receptors were sampled from a woman aged 80 or over with acute or convalescent COVID-19. Each CDR3 is given with its conserved first and last residue. A D gene is named only where the DNA matches it firmly. Part of the rows lack a size; the others show once, few, many or a class for expanded clones.

DNA: TGCGCCAGCAGAATTCTAGCGGGAGGGAACACCGGGGAGCTGTTTTTT; CDR3: CASRILAGGNTGELFF; D: TRBD2; J: TRBJ2-2; V: TRBV5-1; size: .
DNA: TGCAGCGTTCCGGGACAGGGCCTCTATGGCTACACCTTC; CDR3: CSVPGQGLYGYTF; D: TRBD1; J: TRBJ1-2; V: TRBV29-1; size: .
DNA: TGTGCCAGCAGCTTGGAGGGAGCGGGGAATTTTAATGAGCAGTTCTTC; CDR3: CASSLEGAGNFNEQFF; D: TRBD2; J: TRBJ2-1; V: TRBV7-6; size: .
DNA: TGCGCCAGCAGCCAAGATCCCCCAGCGGGGGCCAGCTCCTACAATGAGCAGTTCTTC; CDR3: CASSQDPPAGASSYNEQFF; D: TRBD2; J: TRBJ2-1; V: TRBV4-3; size: .
DNA: TGTGCCAGTACCCTCAGAAGGACTCCGGTTAGCACAGATACGCAGTATTTT; CDR3: CASTLRRTPVSTDTQYF; D: .; J: TRBJ2-3; V: TRBV19; size: .
DNA: TGTGCCAGCAGACCCGCGGGTACAGATACGCAGTATTTT; CDR3: CASRPAGTDTQYF; D: .; J: TRBJ2-3; V: TRBV12-3/TRBV12-4; size: .
DNA: TGTGCCACCAGCCATGTCACAGATACGCAGTATTTT; CDR3: CATSHVTDTQYF; D: .; J: TRBJ2-3; V: TRBV24-1; size: .
DNA: TGTGCCAGCACTCCCGGGACAGGTGGCTACACCTTC; CDR3: CASTPGTGGYTF; D: TRBD1; J: TRBJ1-2; V: TRBV12-3/TRBV12-4; size: .
DNA: TGTGCCAGCAGCCAACGGCCCGGGGGAGATCAGCCCCAGCATTTT; CDR3: CASSQRPGGDQPQHF; D: .; J: TRBJ1-5; V: TRBV3-1/TRBV3-2; size: .
DNA: TGTGCCAGCAGGCTCAAGGAAAGGACAGTTAGCAATCAGCCCCAGCATTTT; CDR3: CASRLKERTVSNQPQHF; D: .; J: TRBJ1-5; V: TRBV7-6; size: .
DNA: TGTGCCAGCAGTGGGTACACAGCAGATACGCAGTATTTT; CDR3: CASSGYTADTQYF; D: .; J: TRBJ2-3; V: TRBV12-3/TRBV12-4; size: .
DNA: TGCGCCAGCAGTCCCTTTCCGGGGATACCTCAGCCCCAGCATTTT; CDR3: CASSPFPGIPQPQHF; D: .; J: TRBJ1-5; V: TRBV5-1; size: once
DNA: TGTGCCAGTAGCCGCCAAGGGGGTGTGACTGAAGCTTTCTTT; CDR3: CASSRQGGVTEAFF; D: .; J: TRBJ1-1; V: TRBV19; size: .